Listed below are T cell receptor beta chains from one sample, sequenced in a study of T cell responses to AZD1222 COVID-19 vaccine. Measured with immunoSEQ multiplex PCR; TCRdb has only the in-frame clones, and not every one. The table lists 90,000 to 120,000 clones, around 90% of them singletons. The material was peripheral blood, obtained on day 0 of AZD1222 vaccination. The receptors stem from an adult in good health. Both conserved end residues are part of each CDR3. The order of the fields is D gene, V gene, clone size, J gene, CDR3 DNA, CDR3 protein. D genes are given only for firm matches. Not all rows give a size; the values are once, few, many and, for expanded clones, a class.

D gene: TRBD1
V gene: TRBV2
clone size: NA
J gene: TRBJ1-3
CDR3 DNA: TGTGCCAGCAGTTTTTCGGACAGGGCTGGAAACACCATATATTTT
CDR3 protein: CASSFSDRAGNTIYF

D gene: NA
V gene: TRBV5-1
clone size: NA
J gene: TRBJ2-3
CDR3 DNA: TGCGCCAGCAGCCTGCAGGGGACAGATACGCAGTATTTT
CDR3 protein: CASSLQGTDTQYF

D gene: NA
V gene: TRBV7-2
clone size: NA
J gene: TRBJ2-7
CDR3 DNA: TGTGCCAGCAGCTTAAGGAGGGCAGGGACCTACGAGCAGTACTTC
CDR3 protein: CASSLRRAGTYEQYF

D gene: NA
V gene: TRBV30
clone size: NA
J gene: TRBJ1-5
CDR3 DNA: TGTGCCTGGGGGACGGGGGGTGTTCAGCCCCAGCATTTT
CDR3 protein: CAWGTGGVQPQHF

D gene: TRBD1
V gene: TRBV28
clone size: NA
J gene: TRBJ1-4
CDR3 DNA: TGTGCCAGCAGTTTATGGGCGACCGACAGGGTAGAAAATGAAAAACTGTTTTTT
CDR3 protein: CASSLWATDRVENEKLFF

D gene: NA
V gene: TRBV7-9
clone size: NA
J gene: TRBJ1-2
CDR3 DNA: TGTGCCAGCAGCTTAGGGACGGATTACTATGGCTACACCTTC
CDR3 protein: CASSLGTDYYGYTF

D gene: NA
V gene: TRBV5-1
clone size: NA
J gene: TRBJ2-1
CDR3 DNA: TGCGCCGTTTCTGCGGGGTACAATGAGCAGTTCTTC
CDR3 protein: CAVSAGYNEQFF

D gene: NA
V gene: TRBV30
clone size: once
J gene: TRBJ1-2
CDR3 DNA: TGTGCCTGGAAGATCCTGGCGGCGGCGGTAGGCTACACCTTC
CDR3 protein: CAWKILAAAVGYTF

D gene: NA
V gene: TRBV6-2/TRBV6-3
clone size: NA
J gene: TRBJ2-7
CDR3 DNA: TGTGCCAGCAGTCCCAAGGGACTCTCCTACGAGCAGTACTTC
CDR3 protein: CASSPKGLSYEQYF

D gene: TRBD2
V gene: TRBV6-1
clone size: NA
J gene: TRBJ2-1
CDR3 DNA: TGTGCCAGCAGTGAGCCAGCGGGAATTGAATATGAGCAGTTCTTC
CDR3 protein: CASSEPAGIEYEQFF

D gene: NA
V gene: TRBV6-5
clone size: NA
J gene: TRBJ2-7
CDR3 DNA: TGTGCCAGCAGTTACTCGGGGGCCTACGAGGGATACGAGCAGTACTTC
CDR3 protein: CASSYSGAYEGYEQYF

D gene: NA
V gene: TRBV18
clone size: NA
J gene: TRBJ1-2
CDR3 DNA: TGTGCCAGCTCACCAGGGTCATCTTCCCTATACTATGGCTACACCTTC
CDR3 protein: CASSPGSSSLYYGYTF

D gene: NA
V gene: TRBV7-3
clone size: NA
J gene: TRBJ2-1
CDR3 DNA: TGTGCCAGCAGCCGGTACCGGGACCCCTCCTACAATGAGCAGTTCTTC
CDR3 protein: CASSRYRDPSYNEQFF

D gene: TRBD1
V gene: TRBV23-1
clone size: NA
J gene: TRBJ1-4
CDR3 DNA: TGCGCCAGCAGTCAATCGACGGGACAGATTGCCCGTAATGAAAAACTGTTTTTT
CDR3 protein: CASSQSTGQIARNEKLFF

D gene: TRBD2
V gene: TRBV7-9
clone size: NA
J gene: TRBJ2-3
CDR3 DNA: TGTGCCAGCAGCTTAGGCAGCGGACTAGCGGGACGCACAGATACGCAGTATTTT
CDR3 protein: CASSLGSGLAGRTDTQYF

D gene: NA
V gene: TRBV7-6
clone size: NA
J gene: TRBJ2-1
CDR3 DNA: TGTGCCAGCAGCTTCCTAGCGACCCATGACAATGAGCAGTTCTTC
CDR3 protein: CASSFLATHDNEQFF

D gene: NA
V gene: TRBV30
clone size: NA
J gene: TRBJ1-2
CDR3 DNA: TGTGCCTGGAGTGCGGTTAGGAACTATGGCTACACCTTC
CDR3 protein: CAWSAVRNYGYTF

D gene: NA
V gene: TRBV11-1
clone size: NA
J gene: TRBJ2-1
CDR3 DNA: TGTGCCAGCAGCTTAGTCTGGTCAGGATCCAACAATGAGCAGTTCTTC
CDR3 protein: CASSLVWSGSNNEQFF

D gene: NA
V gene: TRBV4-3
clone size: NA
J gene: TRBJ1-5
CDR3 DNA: TGCGCCAGCAGCCAAGACAGGGGTCAAGGTCAGCCCCAGCATTTT
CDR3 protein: CASSQDRGQGQPQHF

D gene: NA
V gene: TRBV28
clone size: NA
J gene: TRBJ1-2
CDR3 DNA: TGTGCCAGCACCCCCACGAGGACGAGCTACACCTTC
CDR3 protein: CASTPTRTSYTF

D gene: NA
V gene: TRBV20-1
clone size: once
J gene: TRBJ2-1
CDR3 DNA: TGCAGTGCTAGTGATGGTCCGGCCTACAATGAGCAGTTCTTC
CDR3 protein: CSASDGPAYNEQFF

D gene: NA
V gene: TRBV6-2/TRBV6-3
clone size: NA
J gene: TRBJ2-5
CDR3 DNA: TGTGCCAGCAGTTACCATAGGGGTTCCCAAGAGACCCAGTACTTC
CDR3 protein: CASSYHRGSQETQYF

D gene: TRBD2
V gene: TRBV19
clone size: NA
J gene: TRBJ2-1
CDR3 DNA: TGTGCCAGTAGTGCACTAGCGGGAGCCATTAGGGATGAGCAGTTCTTC
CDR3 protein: CASSALAGAIRDEQFF

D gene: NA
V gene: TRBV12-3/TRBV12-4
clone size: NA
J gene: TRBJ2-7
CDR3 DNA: TGTGCCAGCAGACCTACGGGAGTCCACGAGCAGTACTTC
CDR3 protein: CASRPTGVHEQYF

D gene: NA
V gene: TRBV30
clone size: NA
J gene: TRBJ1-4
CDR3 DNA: TGTGCCTGGAACAGGGCTGGGGGCGAAAAACTGTTTTTT
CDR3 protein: CAWNRAGGEKLFF

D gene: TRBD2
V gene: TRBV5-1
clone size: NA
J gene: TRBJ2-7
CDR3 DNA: TGCGCCAGCAGCCAAGACTGGCGGGGGGGCTCCTACGAGCAGTACTTC
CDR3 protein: CASSQDWRGGSYEQYF

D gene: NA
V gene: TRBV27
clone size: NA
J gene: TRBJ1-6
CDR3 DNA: TGTGCCAGCAGTTTAGCAGGGGAAGGGGCTTCACCCCTCCACTTT
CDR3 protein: CASSLAGEGASPLHF

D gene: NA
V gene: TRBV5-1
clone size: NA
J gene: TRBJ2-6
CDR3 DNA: TGCGCCAGCAGCTCTCAAGGCAAGACGACTGGGGCCAACGTCCTGACTTTC
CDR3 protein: CASSSQGKTTGANVLTF

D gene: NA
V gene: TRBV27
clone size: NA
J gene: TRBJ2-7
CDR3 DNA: TGTGCCAGCAGCTACTACGGGATTAGCTCCTACGAGCAGTACTTC
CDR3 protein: CASSYYGISSYEQYF

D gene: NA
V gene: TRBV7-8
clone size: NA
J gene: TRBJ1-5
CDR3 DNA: TGTGCCAGCAGCTTAGGCGTCCCGGGCAATCAGCCCCAGCATTTT
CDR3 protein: CASSLGVPGNQPQHF

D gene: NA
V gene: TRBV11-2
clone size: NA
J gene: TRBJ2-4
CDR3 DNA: TGTGCCAGCAGCTTCGCGGCCAAAAACATTCAGTACTTC
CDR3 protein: CASSFAAKNIQYF

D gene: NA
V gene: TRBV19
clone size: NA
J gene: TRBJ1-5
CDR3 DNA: TGTGCCAGTAGTATTAGTCCGTATAGCAATCAGCCCCAGCATTTT
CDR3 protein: CASSISPYSNQPQHF

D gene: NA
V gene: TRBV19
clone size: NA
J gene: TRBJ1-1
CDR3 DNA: TGTGCCAGTAAATCTCGAGGAGGGAACACTGAAGCTTTCTTT
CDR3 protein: CASKSRGGNTEAFF

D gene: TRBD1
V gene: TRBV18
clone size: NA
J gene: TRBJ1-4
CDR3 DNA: TGTGCCAGCTCACGGGGACAGGAGTACGAAAAACTGTTTTTT
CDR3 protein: CASSRGQEYEKLFF